This T cell receptor (beta chain) stems from a study of blood T cell repertoires in COVID-19 (TCRdb year 2020). Looking at the study overall: Samples from collaborators originated in the United States, Italy and Spain and spanned both the acute and convalescent phases of COVID-19. The prospective study material was composed of cDNA or gDNA derived from T cells, B-cell-depleted T cells, or PBMCs. Deeply sampled blood TCRbeta repertoires from subjects exposed to, actively infected with, or recovered from COVID-19 were included in the dataset. The repertoires were released in a freely available public database meant as a resource for research on the immune response to SARS-CoV-2. Samples were obtained from the ongoing ImmuneRACE study (first 160 participants) and from 1,000 to 1,500 subjects provided by 6 global collaborators. Sample metadata almost always included a de-identified subject ID, COVID-19 status, age in years and sex. Where available, HLA class I and class II types were taken from metadata supplied by the sample provider and were not determined by assay-based typing. General findings and caveats noted by the study authors: The amount of clinical and demographic metadata varied by source and participant and was provided uncurated.

Collaborating institutions collected whole blood in K2EDTA tubes following their own protocols. Collaborator samples were shipped for TCRbeta analysis as frozen whole blood, isolated PBMCs, or DNA extracted from either sample type. V loses 4 bases of germline sequence and J loses 4 bases, and the interval between the two ends is 14 bases. In the germline V gene, CDR1 corresponds to MNHEY and CDR2 to SVGAGI. The CDR3, from cysteine to phenylalanine, totals 14 residues. Of the read, only the CDR3 DNA is kept; its 42 bases are in frame from base 1. TCRbeta CDR3 regions were amplified from genomic DNA by means of the immunoSEQ Assay, a bias-controlled multiplex PCR. The original pipeline was this. The number of nucleated cells in each sample was estimated from the amplification of reference gene primers within the assay. To quantify the absolute abundance of each unique TCRbeta CDR3 rearrangement, sequence reads were collapsed and filtered. For each sample, productive Simpson clonality was calculated as the square root of Simpson's diversity index over productive rearrangements. TCRdb obtained this table from immuneACCESS and retained in-frame rearrangements with V and J assigned. These tables miss some clones; where compared with another copy, unresolved V genes account for less than half of the shortfall, and the remainder is unexplained. V, J and clone size were drawn from that table, and D and trimming were deduced from the DNA. Across this sample there are approximately 82,000 clones, with around 89% seen only once. The ten largest clones capture around 14% of the sample.

Concerning this clone: The target of this receptor is not known. No qualities accompany the bases; no much larger clone lies one base away.

The chain is encoded by TRBV6-5 joined to TRBJ2-7; a tentative D call is TRBD2 (6 bases match). The clonotype was recovered from a man aged 70-80 years with active or convalescent COVID-19. Sequenced input: peripheral blood. CDR3 region: CASSSTSGPYEQYF. The DNA sequence is as follows: TGTGCCAGCAGTTCGACTAGTGGACCTTACGAGCAGTACTTC.